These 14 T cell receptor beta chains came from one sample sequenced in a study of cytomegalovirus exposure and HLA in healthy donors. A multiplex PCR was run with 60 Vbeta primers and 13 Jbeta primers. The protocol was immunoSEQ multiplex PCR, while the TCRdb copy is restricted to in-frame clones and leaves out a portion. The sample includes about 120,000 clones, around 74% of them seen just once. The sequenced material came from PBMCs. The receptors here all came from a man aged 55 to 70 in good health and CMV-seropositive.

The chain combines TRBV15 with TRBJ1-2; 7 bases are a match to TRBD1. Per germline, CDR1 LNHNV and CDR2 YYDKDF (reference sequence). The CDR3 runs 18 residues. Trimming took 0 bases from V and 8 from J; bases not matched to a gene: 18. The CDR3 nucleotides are TGTGCCACCAGCAGAGATCGAGAGGTTGGACAGGCCCTATGGGGCTACACCTTC. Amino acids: CATSRDREVGQALWGYTF.

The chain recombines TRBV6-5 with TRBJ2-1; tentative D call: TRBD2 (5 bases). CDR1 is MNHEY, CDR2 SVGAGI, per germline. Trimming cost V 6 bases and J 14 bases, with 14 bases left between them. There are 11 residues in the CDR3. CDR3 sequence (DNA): TGTGCCAGCAGAAGCCGGGATACGGAGTTCTTC. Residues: CASRSRDTEFF.

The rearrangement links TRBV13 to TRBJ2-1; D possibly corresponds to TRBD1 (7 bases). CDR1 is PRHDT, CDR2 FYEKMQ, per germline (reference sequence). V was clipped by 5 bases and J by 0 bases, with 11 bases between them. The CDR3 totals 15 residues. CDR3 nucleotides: TGTGCCAGCAGCGCGGGACAGAGCTCCTACAATGAGCAGTTCTTC. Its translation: CASSAGQSSYNEQFF.

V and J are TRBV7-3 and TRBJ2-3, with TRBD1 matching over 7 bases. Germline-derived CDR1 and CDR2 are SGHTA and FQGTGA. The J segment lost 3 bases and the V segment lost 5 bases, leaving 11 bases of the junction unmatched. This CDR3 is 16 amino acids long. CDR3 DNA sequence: TGTGCCAGCAGCGCCTACGGGACAGAAAAAACAGATACGCAGTATTTT. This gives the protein CASSAYGTEKTDTQYF.

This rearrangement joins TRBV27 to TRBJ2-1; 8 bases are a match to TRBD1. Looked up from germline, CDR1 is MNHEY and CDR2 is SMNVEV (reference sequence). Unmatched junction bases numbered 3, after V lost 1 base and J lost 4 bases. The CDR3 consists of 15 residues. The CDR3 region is CASSLLQGGYNEQFF. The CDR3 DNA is TGTGCCAGCAGTTTATTACAGGGGGGATACAATGAGCAGTTCTTC.

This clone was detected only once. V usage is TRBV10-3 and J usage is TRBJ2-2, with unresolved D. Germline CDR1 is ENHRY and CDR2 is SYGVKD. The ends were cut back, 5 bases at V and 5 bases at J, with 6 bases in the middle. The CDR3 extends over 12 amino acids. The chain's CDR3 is CAISLPTGELFF. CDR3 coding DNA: TGTGCCATCAGTCTACCAACCGGGGAGCTGTTTTTT.

Written as DNA, the CDR3 is TGTGCCAGTAGTACGAGACAGACCTCCTACGAGCAGTACTTC. It specifies CASSTRQTSYEQYF. The J gene is TRBJ2-7, the V gene TRBV19, with D maybe TRBD1 (5 bases). CDR1 is LNHDA and CDR2 is SQIVND in the germline V gene (reference sequence). The CDR3 loop spans 14 amino acids. Deletions cut 4 bases from V and 0 bases from J, with 10 bases between. The whole variable domain, remainder taken from reference TRBV19 and TRBJ2-7, is DGGITQSPKYLFRKEGQNVTLSCEQNLNHDAMYWYRQDPGQGLRLIYYSQIVNDFQKGDIAEGYSVSREKKESFPLTVTSAQKNPTAFYLCASSTRQTSYEQYFGPGTRLTVT.

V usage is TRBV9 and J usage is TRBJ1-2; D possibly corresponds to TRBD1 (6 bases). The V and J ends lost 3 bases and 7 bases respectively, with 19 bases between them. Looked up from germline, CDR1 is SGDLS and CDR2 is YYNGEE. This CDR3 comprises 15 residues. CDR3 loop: CASSGGGGGLAGYTF. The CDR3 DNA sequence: TGTGCCAGCAGCGGCGGGGGCGGGGGGCTGGCTGGCTACACCTTC.

The DNA of the CDR3 is TGCGCCAGCAAAGAGGGGGCAACTAATGAAAAACTGTTTTTT. Protein product: CASKEGATNEKLFF. The gene calls are TRBV5-1 and TRBJ1-4; tentatively, D is TRBD1 (6 bases). This CDR3 spans 14 amino acids. V lost 6 bases and J lost 0, with 9 bases in between. The germline gives CDR1 SGHRS, CDR2 YFSETQ. Together with reference TRBV5-1 and TRBJ1-4, the CDR3 gives the full variable domain: KAGVTQTPRYLIKTRGQQVTLSCSPISGHRSVSWYQQTPGQGLQFLFEYFSETQRNKGNFPGRFSGRQFSNSRSEMNVSTLELGDSALYLCASKEGATNEKLFFGSGTQLSVL.

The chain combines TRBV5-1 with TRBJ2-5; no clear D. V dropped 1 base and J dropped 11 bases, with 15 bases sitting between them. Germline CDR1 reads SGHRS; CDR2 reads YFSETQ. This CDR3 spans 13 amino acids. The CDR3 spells CASSLSDGYGQYF. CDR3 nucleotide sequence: TGCGCCAGCAGCTTGTCTGACGGCTACGGGCAGTACTTC.

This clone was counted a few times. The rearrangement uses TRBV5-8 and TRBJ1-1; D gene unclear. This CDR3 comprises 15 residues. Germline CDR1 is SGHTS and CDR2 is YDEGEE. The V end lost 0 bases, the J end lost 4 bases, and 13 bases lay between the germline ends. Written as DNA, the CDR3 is TGTGCCAGCAGCTTGGGGCGCCCACGGGGCACTGAAGCTTTCTTT. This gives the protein CASSLGRPRGTEAFF. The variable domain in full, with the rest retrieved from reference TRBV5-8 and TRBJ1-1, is EAGVTQSPTHLIKTRGQQATLRCSPISGHTSVYWYQQALGLGLQFLLWYDEGEERNRGNFPPRFSGRQFPNYSSELNVNALELEDSALYLCASSLGRPRGTEAFFGQGTRLTVV.

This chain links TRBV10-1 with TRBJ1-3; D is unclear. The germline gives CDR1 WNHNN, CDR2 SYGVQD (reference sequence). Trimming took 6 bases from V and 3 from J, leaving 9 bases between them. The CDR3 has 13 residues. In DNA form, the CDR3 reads TGCGCCAGCAGCCCCTCGTTTGGAAACACCATATATTTT. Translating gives CASSPSFGNTIYF.

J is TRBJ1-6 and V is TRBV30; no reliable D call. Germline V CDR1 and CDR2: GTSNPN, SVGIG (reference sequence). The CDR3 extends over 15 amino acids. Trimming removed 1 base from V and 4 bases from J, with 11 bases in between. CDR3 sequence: CAWSGALLYNSPLHF. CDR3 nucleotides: TGTGCCTGGAGTGGCGCCCTCCTGTATAATTCACCCCTCCACTTT.

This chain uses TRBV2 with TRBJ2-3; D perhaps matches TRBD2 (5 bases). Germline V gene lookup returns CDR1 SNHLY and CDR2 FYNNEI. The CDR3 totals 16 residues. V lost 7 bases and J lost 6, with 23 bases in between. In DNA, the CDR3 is TGTGCCAGCAACCTAGCCCCGGGGAGATCTTTTGATACGCAGTATTTT. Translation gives CASNLAPGRSFDTQYF. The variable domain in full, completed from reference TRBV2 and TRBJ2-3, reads EPEVTQTPSHQVTQMGQEVILRCVPISNHLYFYWYRQILGQKVEFLVSFYNNEISEKSEIFDDQFSVERPDGSNFTLKIRSTKLEDSAMYFCASNLAPGRSFDTQYFGPGTRLTVL.